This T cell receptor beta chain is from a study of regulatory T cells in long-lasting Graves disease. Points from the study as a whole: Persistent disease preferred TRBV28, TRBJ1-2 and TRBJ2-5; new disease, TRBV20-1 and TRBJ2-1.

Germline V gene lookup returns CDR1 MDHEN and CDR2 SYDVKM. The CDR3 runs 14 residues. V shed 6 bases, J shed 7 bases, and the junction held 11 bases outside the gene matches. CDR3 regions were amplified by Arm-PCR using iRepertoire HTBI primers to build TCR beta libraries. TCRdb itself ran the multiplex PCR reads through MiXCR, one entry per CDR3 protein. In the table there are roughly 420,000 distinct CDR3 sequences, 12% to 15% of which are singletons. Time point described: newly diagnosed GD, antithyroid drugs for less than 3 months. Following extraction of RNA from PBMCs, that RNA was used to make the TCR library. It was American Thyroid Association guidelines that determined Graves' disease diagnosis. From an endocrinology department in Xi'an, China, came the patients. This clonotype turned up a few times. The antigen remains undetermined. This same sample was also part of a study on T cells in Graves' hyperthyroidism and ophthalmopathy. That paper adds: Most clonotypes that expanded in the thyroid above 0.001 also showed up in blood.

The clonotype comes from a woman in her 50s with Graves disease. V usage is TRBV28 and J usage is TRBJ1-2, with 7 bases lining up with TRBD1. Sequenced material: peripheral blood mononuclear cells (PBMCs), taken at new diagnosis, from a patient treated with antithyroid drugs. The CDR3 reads CASRRTPPGGGYTF. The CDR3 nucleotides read TGTGCCAGCAGACGTACCCCCCCAGGGGGTGGCTACACCTTC.